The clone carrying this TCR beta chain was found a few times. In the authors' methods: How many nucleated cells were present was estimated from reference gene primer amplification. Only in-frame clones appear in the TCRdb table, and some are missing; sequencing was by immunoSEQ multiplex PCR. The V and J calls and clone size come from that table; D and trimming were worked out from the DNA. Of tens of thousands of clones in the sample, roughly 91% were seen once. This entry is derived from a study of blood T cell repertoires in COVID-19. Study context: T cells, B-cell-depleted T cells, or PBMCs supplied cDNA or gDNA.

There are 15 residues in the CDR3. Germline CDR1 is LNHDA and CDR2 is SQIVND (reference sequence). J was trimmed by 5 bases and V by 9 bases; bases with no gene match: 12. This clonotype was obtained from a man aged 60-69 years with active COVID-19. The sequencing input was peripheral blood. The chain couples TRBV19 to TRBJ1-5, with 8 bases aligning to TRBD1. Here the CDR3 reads CASGQGQLYDQPQHF. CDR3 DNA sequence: TGTGCCAGCGGACAGGGACAACTTTATGATCAGCCCCAGCATTTT.